The sequence of this T cell receptor (beta chain) was determined in a study of post-analysis software for immune sequencing data. General study findings and limits: Elevated frequency relative to controls characterized several TRBV segments in patients, TRBV5-6, TRBV5-1 and TRBV20-1 among them. Significantly lower normalized Chao1 diversity was seen in multiple sclerosis patients than in controls.

Germline V gene lookup returns CDR1 SGHTA and CDR2 FQGNSA. Trimming removed 4 bases from V and 3 bases from J, with 15 bases in between. The CDR3 loop spans 15 amino acids. Unique molecular identifiers featured in each of the TCR beta cDNA libraries. Starting from around 0.96 to 9.9 million T cells, the study yielded 460,000 or so cDNA molecules. MiXCR, run by TCRdb on the PCR reads, gives a single entry per CDR3 protein. Counted here are hundreds of thousands of distinct CDR3 sequences, 59% occurring once; the ten biggest clones make up approximately 10%. To note about this clonotype: Its antigen is still unknown.

Sequencing input: blood. This sequence originates from a girl aged 2-10 years with multiple sclerosis. The genes are TRBV7-2 and TRBJ1-1, with D uncertain. Here the CDR3 DNA reads TGTGCCAGCAGCTCCAGAGGCTATTGGGACACTGAAGCTTTCTTT. It yields the protein CASSSRGYWDTEAFF.